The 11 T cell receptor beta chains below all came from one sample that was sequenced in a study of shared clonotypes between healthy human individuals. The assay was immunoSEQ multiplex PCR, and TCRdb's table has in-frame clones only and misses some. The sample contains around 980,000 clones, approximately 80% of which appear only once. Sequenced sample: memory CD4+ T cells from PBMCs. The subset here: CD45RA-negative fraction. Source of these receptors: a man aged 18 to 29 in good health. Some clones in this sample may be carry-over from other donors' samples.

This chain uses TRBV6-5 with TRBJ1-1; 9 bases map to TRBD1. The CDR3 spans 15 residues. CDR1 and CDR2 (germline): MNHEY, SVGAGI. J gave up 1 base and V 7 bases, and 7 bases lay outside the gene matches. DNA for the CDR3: TGTGCCAGCAACAACAGGGGGCGGGGGAACACTGAAGCTTTCTTT. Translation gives CASNNRGRGNTEAFF.

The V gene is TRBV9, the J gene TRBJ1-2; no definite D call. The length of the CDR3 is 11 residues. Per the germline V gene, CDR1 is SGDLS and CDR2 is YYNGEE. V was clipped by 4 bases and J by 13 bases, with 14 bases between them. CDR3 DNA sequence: TGTGCCAGCAGCACTCCCACCGAGATCACCTTC. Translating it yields CASSTPTEITF.

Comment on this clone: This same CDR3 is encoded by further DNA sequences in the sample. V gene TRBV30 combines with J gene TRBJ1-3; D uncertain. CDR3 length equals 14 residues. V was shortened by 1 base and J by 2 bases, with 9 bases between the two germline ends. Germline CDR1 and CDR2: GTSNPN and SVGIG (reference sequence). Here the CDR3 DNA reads TGTGCCTGGAGTGGGGGATTCGCTGGAAACACCATATATTTT. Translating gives CAWSGGFAGNTIYF.

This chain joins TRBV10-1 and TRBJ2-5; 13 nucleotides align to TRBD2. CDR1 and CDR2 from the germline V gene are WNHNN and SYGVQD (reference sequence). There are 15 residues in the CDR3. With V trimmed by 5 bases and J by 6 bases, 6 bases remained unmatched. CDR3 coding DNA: TGCGCCAGCAGTCGGGGACTAGCGGGAAAACAGACCCAGTACTTC. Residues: CASSRGLAGKQTQYF.

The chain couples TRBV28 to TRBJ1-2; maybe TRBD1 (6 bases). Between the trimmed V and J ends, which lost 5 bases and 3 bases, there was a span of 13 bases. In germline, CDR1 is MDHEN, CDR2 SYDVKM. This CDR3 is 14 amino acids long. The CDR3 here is CASSTSGVDYGYTF. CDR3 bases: TGTGCCAGCAGTACTTCAGGGGTGGACTATGGCTACACCTTC.

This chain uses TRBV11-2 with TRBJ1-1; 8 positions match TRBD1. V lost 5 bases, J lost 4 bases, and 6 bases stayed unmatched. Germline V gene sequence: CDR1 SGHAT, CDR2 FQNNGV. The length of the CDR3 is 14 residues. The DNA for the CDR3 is TGTGCCAGCAGCCCCAGGGGGCTGGGCACTGAAGCTTTCTTT. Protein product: CASSPRGLGTEAFF.

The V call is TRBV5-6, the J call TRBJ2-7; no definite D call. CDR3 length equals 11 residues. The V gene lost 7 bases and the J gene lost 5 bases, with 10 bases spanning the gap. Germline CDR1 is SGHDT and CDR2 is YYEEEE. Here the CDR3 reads CASSRQNEQYF. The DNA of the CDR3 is TGTGCCAGCTCCAGGCAAAACGAGCAGTACTTC. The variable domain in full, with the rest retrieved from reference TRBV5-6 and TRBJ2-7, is DAGVTQSPTHLIKTRGQQVTLRCSPKSGHDTVSWYQQALGQGPQFIFQYYEEEERQRGNFPDRFSGHQFPNYSSELNVNALLLGDSALYLCASSRQNEQYFGPGTRLTVT.

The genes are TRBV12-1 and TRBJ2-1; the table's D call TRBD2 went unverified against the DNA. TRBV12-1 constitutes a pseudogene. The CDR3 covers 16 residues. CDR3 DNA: TGTGCCAGCAGCCTGGGGACTAGCGGGGGCTTCTATGAGCAGTTCTTC. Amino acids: CASSLGTSGGFYEQFF.

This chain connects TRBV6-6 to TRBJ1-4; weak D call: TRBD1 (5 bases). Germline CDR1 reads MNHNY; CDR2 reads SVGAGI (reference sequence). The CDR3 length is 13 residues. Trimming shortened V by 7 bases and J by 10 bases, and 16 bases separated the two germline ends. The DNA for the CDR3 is TGTGCCAGCACCGCGGGGCCCGCCGGAAAACTGTTTTTT. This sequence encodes CASTAGPAGKLFF.

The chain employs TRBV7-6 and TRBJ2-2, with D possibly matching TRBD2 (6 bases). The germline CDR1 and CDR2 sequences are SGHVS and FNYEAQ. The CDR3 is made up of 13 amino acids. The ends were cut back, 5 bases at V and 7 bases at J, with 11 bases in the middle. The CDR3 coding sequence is TGTGCCAGCAGCACTCTGGAGGGCGGGGAGCTGTTTTTT. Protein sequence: CASSTLEGGELFF.

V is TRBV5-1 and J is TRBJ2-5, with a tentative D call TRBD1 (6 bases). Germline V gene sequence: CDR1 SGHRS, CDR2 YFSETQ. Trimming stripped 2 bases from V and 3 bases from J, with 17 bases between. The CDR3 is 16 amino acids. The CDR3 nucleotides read TGCGCCAGCAGCTTTAGGGGGTATGCCCTGGAAGAGACCCAGTACTTC. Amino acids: CASSFRGYALEETQYF.